The 28 T cell receptor beta chains presented below share a single source sample, sequenced in a study of T cell repertoires in cytomegalovirus infection. TCRdb used MiXCR to reprocess the reads, holding one entry per CDR3 protein. There are some 160,000 distinct CDR3 sequences in the sample; about 15% occur only once, and under 20% lies in the top ten. Sequenced input: CD8+ T cells from PBMCs. The receptors originated from a human donor in good health (CMV status not recorded). Some clones in this sample may be carry-over from other donors' samples.

Only a few counts were recorded for this clonotype. CDR3 in DNA: TGTGCCAGCAGCACGACGCAGCGGGAGAGATGGGAGACCCAGTACTTC. Protein product: CASSTTQRERWETQYF. The genes are TRBV7-4 and TRBJ2-5, with TRBD2 matching 8 bases. CDR1 and CDR2 from the germline V gene are SGHVT and SQSDAQ. Trimming at V came to 5 bases and at J to 5 bases, leaving 13 bases not matched to a gene. CDR3 length: 16 amino acids. The entire variable domain, with the rest obtained from reference TRBV7-4 and TRBJ2-5, is as follows: GAGVSQSPRYKVAKRGRDVALRCDSISGHVTLYWYRQTLGQGSEVLTYSQSDAQRDKSGRPSGRFSAERPERSVSTLKIQRTEQGDSAVYLCASSTTQRERWETQYFGPGTRLLVL.

The chain joins TRBV20-1 to TRBJ2-1; 11 bases are a match to TRBD2. Germline loops: CDR1 DFQATT, CDR2 SNEGSKA (reference sequence). The CDR3 is made up of 16 amino acids. J lost 4 bases, V lost 1 base, and 6 bases had no gene match. CDR3 loop: CSARAPTSGDYNEQFF. DNA of the CDR3: TGCAGTGCTAGAGCCCCGACTAGCGGGGATTACAATGAGCAGTTCTTC.

This clonotype was found a few times. This rearrangement joins TRBV11-2 to TRBJ1-5; 8 nucleotides agree with TRBD1. V lost 5 bases, J lost 2 bases, and 8 bases stayed unmatched. The CDR3 runs 16 residues. Germline V lookup: CDR1 SGHAT, CDR2 FQNNGV. CDR3 protein: CASSPGQGGGNQPQHF. The CDR3 nucleotides are TGTGCCAGCAGCCCTGGACAGGGAGGCGGCAATCAGCCCCAGCATTTT.

The chain combines TRBV7-9 with TRBJ2-7; D unclear. The CDR3 has 14 residues. V was shortened by 2 bases and J by 5 bases, with 13 bases between the two germline ends. Germline CDR1 reads SEHNR; CDR2 reads FQNEAQ (reference sequence). The CDR3 region is CASSLRAIADEQYF. The CDR3 nucleotides read TGTGCCAGCAGCTTAAGGGCGATAGCCGACGAGCAGTACTTC.

The chain carries TRBV6-5 and TRBJ2-7; the D is unclear. CDR1 and CDR2 (germline): MNHEY, SVGAGI. The CDR3 loop spans 18 amino acids. The germline V and J ends were trimmed by 1 base and 5 bases, with 24 bases remaining between them. The CDR3 sequence is CASSYFPYPGEAGNEQYF. The CDR3 DNA follows: TGTGCCAGCAGTTACTTCCCATACCCAGGAGAGGCAGGAAACGAGCAGTACTTC.

The V and J genes are TRBV25-1 and TRBJ1-5; D unclear. The CDR3 loop spans 14 amino acids. The V end lost 1 base, the J end lost 2 bases, and 6 bases lay between the germline ends. Germline loops: CDR1 MGHDK, CDR2 SYGVNS. The CDR3 protein is CASSEWAGNQPQHF. Here the CDR3 DNA reads TGTGCCAGCAGTGAATGGGCAGGCAATCAGCCCCAGCATTTT.

J is TRBJ2-1 and V is TRBV7-9; 11 bases map to TRBD1. V gave up 6 bases and J gave up 7 bases; unmatched junction bases: 5. The CDR3 covers 14 residues. CDR1 and CDR2 from the germline V gene are SEHNR and FQNEAQ (reference sequence). The CDR3 nucleotides are TGTGCCAGCAGTTTCCGGGACAGGGGGAATGAGCAGTTCTTC. It encodes CASSFRDRGNEQFF. Variable domain in full (rest from reference TRBV7-9 and TRBJ2-1): DTGVSQNPRHKITKRGQNVTFRCDPISEHNRLYWYRQTLGQGPEFLTYFQNEAQLEKSRLLSDRFSAERPKGSFSTLEIQRTEQGDSAMYLCASSFRDRGNEQFFGPGTRLTVL.

In this sample, this clonotype turned up a few times. CDR3 bases: TGTGCCAGCAGCCAAGATTGGGGGGGGGCTGGCAATGAGCAGTTCTTC. It specifies CASSQDWGGAGNEQFF. The chain has TRBV4-2 and TRBJ2-1; tentative D call: TRBD2 (7 bases). V was pared by 0 bases and J by 6 bases, with 15 bases between. CDR3 length: 16 residues. Per the germline V gene, CDR1 is LGHNA and CDR2 is YNFKEQ.

The J gene is TRBJ2-1, the V gene TRBV12-3 or TRBV12-4; D gene uncertain. Between the trimmed V and J ends, which lost 0 bases and 10 bases, there was a span of 7 bases. This CDR3 has 12 amino acids. The CDR3 region has the DNA TGTGCCAGCAGTTTAGCAGTCGGGGAGCAGTTCTTC. Encoded protein: CASSLAVGEQFF.

This clonotype was seen a few times. V and J are TRBV20-1 and TRBJ2-7; possibly TRBD2 for D (6 bases). V was pared by 6 bases and J by 3 bases, with 15 bases between. The CDR3 has 13 amino acids. CDR1 and CDR2 from the germline V gene are DFQATT and SNEGSKA (reference sequence). The CDR3 is CSAGGTPIYEQYF. The CDR3, as DNA: TGCAGTGCGGGAGGCACCCCAATCTACGAGCAGTACTTC.

The CDR3 loop is CASSRADTDTQYF. CDR3 bases: TGTGCCAGCAGCCGAGCGGACACAGATACGCAGTATTTT. The chain joins TRBV7-8 to TRBJ2-3; maybe TRBD2 (5 bases). Per germline, CDR1 SGHVS and CDR2 FQNEAQ. The CDR3 runs to 13 residues. Trimming took 5 bases from V and 2 from J, leaving 8 bases between them. The complete variable domain, with remaining parts taken from reference TRBV7-8 and TRBJ2-3, reads GAGVSQSPRYKVAKRGQDVALRCDPISGHVSLFWYQQALGQGPEFLTYFQNEAQLDKSGLPSDRFFAERPEGSVSTLKIQRTQQEDSAVYLCASSRADTDTQYFGPGTRLTVL.

Only a few counts were recorded for this clonotype. DNA of the CDR3: TGTGCCAGCAGCTTGAACAGGGACCTAAGGGAGACCCAGTACTTC. Translation gives CASSLNRDLRETQYF. The V gene is TRBV7-8, the J gene TRBJ2-5; tentative D call: TRBD1 (6 bases). CDR1 and CDR2 (germline): SGHVS, FQNEAQ. The germline V and J ends were trimmed by 3 bases and 5 bases, with 16 bases remaining between them. The CDR3 extends over 15 amino acids.

The V call is TRBV19, the J call TRBJ1-2; D unresolved. Germline V gene sequence: CDR1 LNHDA, CDR2 SQIVND (reference sequence). This CDR3 is built from 15 residues. V lost 8 bases and J 4 bases, leaving 20 bases between the germline ends. The CDR3 loop reads CASRDPGEHLYGYTF. In nucleotides, the CDR3 is TGTGCCAGTCGAGACCCAGGAGAGCATCTCTATGGCTACACCTTC.

Only a few counts were recorded for this clonotype. V gene TRBV7-9 combines with J gene TRBJ2-2; 9 positions agree with TRBD1. V shed 3 bases and J 4 bases; nucleotides not matched to a gene: 6. Germline CDR1 reads SEHNR; CDR2 reads FQNEAQ (reference sequence). CDR3 size: 16 residues. CDR3 sequence: CASSFRDRDSTGELFF. In DNA, the CDR3 is TGTGCCAGCAGCTTCCGGGACAGGGATTCCACCGGGGAGCTGTTTTTT. The full variable domain, its missing parts supplied by reference TRBV7-9 and TRBJ2-2, is DTGVSQNPRHKITKRGQNVTFRCDPISEHNRLYWYRQTLGQGPEFLTYFQNEAQLEKSRLLSDRFSAERPKGSFSTLEIQRTEQGDSAMYLCASSFRDRDSTGELFFGEGSRLTVL.

This clonotype was seen repeatedly, ten times or more. V usage is TRBV28 and J usage is TRBJ2-5, with D perhaps matching TRBD1 (5 bases). Trimming removed 4 bases from V and 7 bases from J, with 22 bases in between. The CDR3 totals 16 residues. CDR1 is MDHEN and CDR2 is SYDVKM in the germline V gene. The CDR3 nucleotides read TGTGCCAGCAGTTCCCCGTCCAGGACCTCCCAGGGGACCCAGTACTTC. It translates to CASSSPSRTSQGTQYF.

In its sample, this clonotype was seen a few times. This chain uses TRBV7-3 with TRBJ2-2, with TRBD2 matching over 10 bases. Per the germline V gene, CDR1 is SGHTA and CDR2 is FQGTGA. The CDR3 totals 17 residues. With 0 bases clipped from V and 7 bases from J, the junction kept 8 bases outside the gene matches. For the CDR3, the DNA is TGTGCCAGCAGCTTAACCGGGGGACTAGCGAGGGACGGGGAGCTGTTTTTT. Translated: CASSLTGGLARDGELFF.

V and J are TRBV5-6 and TRBJ2-2, with D hard to call. The length of the CDR3 is 17 residues. Trimming shortened V by 0 bases and J by 0 bases, and 12 bases separated the two germline ends. Per the germline V gene, CDR1 is SGHDT and CDR2 is YYEEEE. The CDR3 nucleotides read TGTGCCAGCAGCTTGGCCCCAACAGACGCGAACACCGGGGAGCTGTTTTTT. Encoded protein: CASSLAPTDANTGELFF.

This rearrangement joins TRBV6-6 to TRBJ2-1; 10 bases match TRBD1. The CDR3 length is 19 residues. The germline V gene has CDR1 MNHNY and CDR2 SVGAGI (reference sequence). V lost 0 bases, J lost 2 bases, and 10 bases stayed unmatched. The CDR3 DNA reads as TGTGCCAGCAGTTACTCGCCGGGACAGGGGATTGGACCCTACAATGAGCAGTTCTTC. It codes for CASSYSPGQGIGPYNEQFF.

The rearrangement links TRBV6-5 to TRBJ2-1, with a tentative D call TRBD1 (7 bases). Germline V gives CDR1 MNHEY, CDR2 SVGAGI. With 6 bases removed from V and 7 bases from J, the gap between germline ends came to 19 bases. The CDR3 length is 15 residues. The CDR3 bases are TGTGCCAGCAGGCTACGACAGGGAGGTAAGAATGAGCAGTTCTTC. As protein: CASRLRQGGKNEQFF.

This chain connects TRBV2 to TRBJ2-3; D might be TRBD2 (6 bases). This CDR3 contains 14 residues. Trimming stripped 9 bases from V and 2 bases from J, with 15 bases between. The germline V gene encodes CDR1 SNHLY and CDR2 FYNNEI. Here the CDR3 reads CARLRLELTDTQYF. In DNA form, the CDR3 reads TGTGCCAGGCTTCGACTAGAACTCACAGATACGCAGTATTTT. Full variable domain (rest looked up from reference TRBV2 and TRBJ2-3): EPEVTQTPSHQVTQMGQEVILRCVPISNHLYFYWYRQILGQKVEFLVSFYNNEISEKSEIFDDQFSVERPDGSNFTLKIRSTKLEDSAMYFCARLRLELTDTQYFGPGTRLTVL.

The V and J genes are TRBV29-1 and TRBJ2-3, with a tentative D call TRBD2 (5 bases). The CDR3 runs to 15 residues. Trimming removed 0 bases from V and 4 bases from J, with 14 bases in between. Germline-derived CDR1 and CDR2 are SQVTM and ANQGSEA. CDR3 region: CSVEDRGGRADTQYF. The CDR3 DNA reads TGCAGCGTTGAAGATCGAGGAGGTAGGGCAGATACGCAGTATTTT.

This clonotype was seen many times. CDR3 in amino acids: CASSPGTGWYEQYF. The DNA for the CDR3 is TGTGCCAGCAGCCCCGGGACAGGGTGGTACGAGCAGTACTTC. The chain employs TRBV7-8 and TRBJ2-7; 9 nucleotides match TRBD1. Per germline, CDR1 SGHVS and CDR2 FQNEAQ. Trimming at V came to 5 bases and at J to 4 bases, leaving 6 bases not matched to a gene. The CDR3 length is 14 residues.

The V gene is TRBV28, the J gene TRBJ2-1; 7 bases match TRBD1. Trimming took 2 bases from V and 9 from J; bases not matched to a gene: 10. Germline CDR1 is MDHEN and CDR2 is SYDVKM. The CDR3 extends over 15 amino acids. The CDR3 loop is CASSLGTVVFIEQFF. CDR3 DNA: TGTGCCAGCAGTTTAGGGACAGTTGTTTTCATTGAGCAGTTCTTC.

V is TRBV11-2 and J is TRBJ1-5, with D possibly matching TRBD1 (5 bases). V shed 3 bases and J shed 3 bases, with 9 bases lying between them. The CDR3 is 14 amino acids. The germline gives CDR1 SGHAT, CDR2 FQNNGV. The CDR3 loop reads CASSFGGYNQPQHF. The CDR3 DNA sequence: TGTGCCAGCAGCTTCGGGGGTTACAATCAGCCCCAGCATTTT.

This clonotype was seen repeatedly, ten times or more. J is TRBJ2-7 and V is TRBV7-2; TRBD2 agrees at 14 bases. The trim removed 4 bases at V and 3 bases at J, leaving 11 bases unmatched. This CDR3 has 18 amino acids. Germline CDR1 and CDR2: SGHTA and FQGNSA. The CDR3 loop reads CASSSAPGLAGVYYEQYF. DNA of the CDR3: TGTGCCAGCAGCTCAGCCCCGGGACTAGCGGGAGTCTACTACGAGCAGTACTTC. Complete variable domain (other parts from reference TRBV7-2 and TRBJ2-7): GAGVSQSPSNKVTEKGKDVELRCDPISGHTALYWYRQSLGQGLEFLIYFQGNSAPDKSGLPSDRFSAERTGGSVSTLTIQRTQQEDSAVYLCASSSAPGLAGVYYEQYFGPGTRLTVT.

The table lists this clonotype with a few counts. This chain uses TRBV7-2 with TRBJ1-5; D call uncertain. CDR1 and CDR2 from the germline V gene are SGHTA and FQGNSA. This CDR3 comprises 14 residues. V gave up 1 base and J gave up 4 bases, with 8 bases separating them. CDR3 nucleotides: TGTGCCAGCAGCTTAGTGGATACTAATCAGCCCCAGCATTTT. Protein: CASSLVDTNQPQHF.

V and J are TRBV7-2 and TRBJ1-6; D ambiguous. The V end lost 4 bases, the J end lost 7 bases, and 5 bases lay between the germline ends. Looked up from germline, CDR1 is SGHTA and CDR2 is FQGNSA. This CDR3 comprises 12 residues. CDR3 sequence: CASSSPNSPLHF. CDR3 DNA sequence: TGTGCCAGCAGCTCGCCCAATTCACCCCTCCACTTT.

This chain links TRBV25-1 with TRBJ2-5; 13 nucleotides line up with TRBD2. The trim removed 7 bases at V and 2 bases at J, leaving 7 bases unmatched. CDR3 size: 16 residues. Germline lookup yields CDR1 MGHDK and CDR2 SYGVNS. CDR3 in amino acids: CASIPPGLAGQETQYF. CDR3 nucleotides: TGTGCCAGCATCCCGCCGGGACTAGCGGGGCAAGAGACCCAGTACTTC.